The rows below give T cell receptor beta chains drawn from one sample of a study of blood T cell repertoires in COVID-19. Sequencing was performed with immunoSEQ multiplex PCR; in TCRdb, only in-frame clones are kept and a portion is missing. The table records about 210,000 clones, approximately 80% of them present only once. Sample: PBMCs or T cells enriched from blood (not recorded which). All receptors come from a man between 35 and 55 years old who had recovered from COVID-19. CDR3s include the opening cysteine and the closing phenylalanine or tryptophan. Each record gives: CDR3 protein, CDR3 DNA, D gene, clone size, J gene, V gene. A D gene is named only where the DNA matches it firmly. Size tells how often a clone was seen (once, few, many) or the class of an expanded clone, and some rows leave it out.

CASSPRRAPGTEAFF,TGTGCCAGCAGCCCCAGGAGGGCCCCGGGAACTGAAGCTTTCTTT,-,-,TRBJ1-1,TRBV2
CASSSPRENTEAFF,TGTGCCAGCAGTTCCCCCAGGGAGAACACTGAAGCTTTCTTT,-,-,TRBJ1-1,TRBV6-5
CSVEGRGPANAIGGYTF,TGCAGCGTTGAAGGCAGGGGCCCCGCCAACGCTATTGGGGGCTACACCTTC,-,few,TRBJ1-2,TRBV29-1
CASSLFGQDYEQFF,TGTGCCAGCAGTTTATTCGGCCAAGACTATGAGCAGTTCTTC,-,-,TRBJ2-1,TRBV27
CASKGGASYGTGELFF,TGTGCCAGCAAAGGGGGAGCTAGCTATGGAACCGGGGAGCTGTTTTTT,-,-,TRBJ2-2,TRBV2
CASSVAGGVEAFF,TGTGCCAGCAGCGTAGCTGGCGGGGTAGAAGCTTTCTTT,-,-,TRBJ1-1,TRBV9
CASSPSTGGSGNTIYF,TGTGCCAGCAGCCCCAGTACAGGGGGCTCTGGAAACACCATATATTTT,TRBD1,-,TRBJ1-3,TRBV9
CASSRGGLSYNEQFF,TGTGCCAGCAGCCGCGGGGGCCTCTCCTACAATGAGCAGTTCTTC,-,-,TRBJ2-1,TRBV5-4
CASSSSDTEAFF,TGTGCCAGCAGCTCATCGGACACTGAAGCTTTCTTT,-,few,TRBJ1-1,TRBV13
CASSLGQGHQPQHF,TGTGCCAGCAGCCTGGGACAGGGGCATCAGCCCCAGCATTTT,TRBD1,many,TRBJ1-5,TRBV3-1/TRBV3-2